This TCR beta chain is from a study of blood T cell repertoires in COVID-19. Trimming at V came to 4 bases and at J to 3 bases, leaving 2 bases not matched to a gene. The CDR3 has 14 amino acids. CDR1 is MNHEY, CDR2 SVGAGI, per germline. Methods used by the authors: Quantification of nucleated cells was approximated via reference gene primer amplification. Sequencing used immunoSEQ multiplex PCR; TCRdb keeps in-frame clones, though not all of them. V, J and clone size were drawn from that table, and D and trimming were deduced from the DNA. The sample shows over 400,000 clones, 80% to 90% of them seen only once.

V gene TRBV6-5 combines with J gene TRBJ2-5; 10 nucleotides align to TRBD2. Sequencing used peripheral blood. The TCR sequence derives from a human donor in a cohort sampled during active COVID-19. The CDR3 sequence: CASSSSGRKETQYF. The CDR3 DNA sequence: TGTGCCAGCAGTTCTAGCGGGAGAAAAGAGACCCAGTACTTC.